Shown below are 31 T cell receptor beta chains from a single sample sequenced in a study of T cells in Graves' hyperthyroidism and ophthalmopathy. TCR beta CDR3 region amplification was performed from RNA transcripts. RT-PCR in the first round (using the HTBI primer set) targeted the TCR CDR3. One entry per CDR3 protein results from TCRdb running MiXCR on the multiplex PCR reads. The table lists about 130,000 distinct CDR3 sequences, roughly 23% of them singletons. The sample comprised blood. The origin of the receptors is a woman between 45 and 60 years old with Graves' hyperthyroidism that later progressed to Graves' ophthalmopathy.

This clonotype was detected ten times or more. The rearrangement links TRBV6-1 to TRBJ1-1; D not certain. CDR3 length: 11 amino acids. V lost 7 bases and J 5 bases, leaving 8 bases between the germline ends. Germline CDR1 reads MNHNS; CDR2 reads SASEGT. CDR3 DNA sequence: TGTGCCAGCAACCGAGGTACTGAAGCTTTCTTT. Its translation: CASNRGTEAFF.

The chain recombines TRBV12-3 or TRBV12-4 with TRBJ2-1; TRBD1 agrees at 7 bases. CDR3 length: 13 amino acids. Unmatched junction bases numbered 9, after V lost 7 bases and J lost 9 bases. The DNA for the CDR3 is TGTGCCAGCACCGTGACAGGGAATGGTGAGCAGTTCTTC. It yields the protein CASTVTGNGEQFF.

This clonotype was counted between two and nine times. CDR3 loop: CASSRPGGLKTGMGTEAFF. CDR3 coding DNA: TGTGCCAGCAGCCGTCCTGGGGGACTGAAGACAGGGATGGGCACTGAAGCTTTCTTT. This chain links TRBV5-6 with TRBJ1-1; 7 nucleotides agree with TRBD1. There are 19 residues in the CDR3. Germline V CDR1 and CDR2: SGHDT, YYEEEE. V lost 4 bases to trimming and J lost 4 bases; unmatched junction nucleotides: 22.

Many counts were recorded for this clonotype. This rearrangement joins TRBV6-1 to TRBJ1-1; D remains ambiguous. There are 13 residues in the CDR3. Per the germline V gene, CDR1 is MNHNS and CDR2 is SASEGT. V was cut by 2 bases and J by 6 bases, with 10 bases left in between. The CDR3 is CASSEFLLAEAFF. CDR3 coding DNA: TGTGCCAGCAGTGAATTCTTGCTTGCTGAAGCTTTCTTT.

This clonotype occurred a few times. The chain couples TRBV20-1 to TRBJ2-7, with TRBD2 identical over 7 bases. V was pared by 3 bases and J by 7 bases, with 12 bases of the junction left unmatched. Germline CDR1 DFQATT, CDR2 SNEGSKA (reference sequence). CDR3 length: 14 residues. The chain's CDR3 is CSASMGRGGGEQYF. The CDR3 DNA sequence: TGCAGTGCTAGCATGGGACGTGGGGGGGGTGAGCAGTACTTC.

This clonotype was seen repeatedly, ten times or more. The chain joins TRBV20-1 to TRBJ1-1; TRBD1 is a possible D gene (6 bases). This CDR3 comprises 14 residues. The germline CDR1 and CDR2 sequences are DFQATT and SNEGSKA (reference sequence). Trimming cost V 1 base and J 5 bases, with 14 bases left between them. The CDR3 protein is CSARGQALRTEAFF. CDR3 in DNA: TGCAGTGCTAGAGGACAGGCCCTGAGGACTGAAGCTTTCTTT.

This clonotype was seen more than once but under ten times. The chain couples TRBV9 to TRBJ2-1; D not certain. Germline assignment: CDR1 SGDLS and CDR2 YYNGEE. Trimming stripped 3 bases from V and 0 bases from J, with 10 bases between. There are 15 residues in the CDR3. The CDR3 region has the DNA TGTGCCAGCAGCGCCCTCGTCAGCTCCTACAATGAGCAGTTCTTC. Encoded protein: CASSALVSSYNEQFF.

The table lists this clonotype with many counts. The rearrangement links TRBV19 to TRBJ1-1; TRBD1 matches 8 bases. There are 13 residues in the CDR3. CDR1 LNHDA and CDR2 SQIVND come from the germline V gene (reference sequence). V was clipped by 10 bases and J by 2 bases; unmatched bases: 6. The CDR3 here is CATDRGFNTEAFF. CDR3 DNA sequence: TGTGCCACCGACAGGGGTTTCAACACTGAAGCTTTCTTT.

The rearrangement links TRBV12-3 or TRBV12-4 to TRBJ2-6; no firm D call. The V and J ends lost 2 bases and 2 bases respectively, with 7 bases between them. CDR3 length: 15 amino acids. The CDR3 is CASSLSGTGANVLTF. CDR3 in DNA: TGTGCCAGCAGTTTATCTGGGACTGGGGCCAACGTCCTGACTTTC.

This clonotype showed up many times. The V call is TRBV28, the J call TRBJ1-5; 7 bases agree with TRBD1. Germline CDR1 reads MDHEN; CDR2 reads SYDVKM. After removal of 6 bases from V and 0 bases from J, the junction contained 5 bases not matched to a gene. The CDR3 covers 15 residues. CDR3 sequence (DNA): TGTGCCAGCAGCCTGGACAGGCTTAGCAATCAGCCCCAGCATTTT. It is translated as CASSLDRLSNQPQHF.

This clonotype was observed at least ten times. The V call is TRBV7-2, the J call TRBJ2-1, with 8 bases lining up with TRBD2. CDR1 and CDR2 (germline): SGHTA, FQGNSA. The CDR3 spans 15 residues. With V trimmed by 5 bases and J by 2 bases, 5 bases remained unmatched. The DNA for the CDR3 is TGTGCCAGCAGCCAGGCGGGGGGCACCTACAATGAGCAGTTCTTC. It yields the protein CASSQAGGTYNEQFF.

The rearrangement joins TRBV28 to TRBJ1-6; TRBD1 matches 7 bases. Germline V CDR1 and CDR2: MDHEN, SYDVKM. CDR3 length equals 13 residues. Losses at the gene ends were 7 bases for V and 11 bases for J; bases not matched to a gene: 8. The CDR3 loop is CASTLTGSPPLHF. CDR3 DNA sequence: TGTGCCAGCACACTGACAGGGTCACCACCCCTCCACTTT.

There are many counts of this clonotype. The gene calls are TRBV24-1 and TRBJ2-5; no reliable D call. The V gene lost 3 bases and the J gene lost 5 bases, with 9 bases spanning the gap. CDR3 size: 13 residues. Germline assignment: CDR1 KGHDR and CDR2 SFDVKD. CDR3 coding DNA: TGTGCCACCAGTGATGATGCCTCGGAGACCCAGTACTTC. It yields the protein CATSDDASETQYF.

This clonotype has a count of ten or more. The chain combines TRBV28 with TRBJ1-3, with 8 bases fitting TRBD1. The CDR3 spans 15 residues. V lost 6 bases to trimming and J lost 2 bases; unmatched junction nucleotides: 6. The germline V gene has CDR1 MDHEN and CDR2 SYDVKM. CDR3 sequence reads: CASRAGGTAGNTIYF. CDR3 DNA sequence: TGTGCCAGCAGGGCAGGGGGCACCGCTGGAAACACCATATATTTT.

This clonotype was detected only a few times. This rearrangement joins TRBV5-6 to TRBJ2-3; 10 nucleotides align to TRBD2. CDR3 length: 16 residues. The germline gives CDR1 SGHDT, CDR2 YYEEEE. The V and J ends lost 2 bases and 4 bases, in that order; junction bases with no gene match: 7. The CDR3: CASSFSSGSRADTQYF. In DNA, the CDR3 is TGTGCCAGCAGCTTCTCTAGCGGGAGTAGGGCAGATACGCAGTATTTT.

This chain links TRBV6-1 with TRBJ2-6; perhaps D is TRBD1 or TRBD2 (6 bases each). Trimming stripped 3 bases from V and 0 bases from J, with 12 bases between. Germline CDR1 MNHNS, CDR2 SASEGT. This CDR3 has 17 amino acids. DNA of the CDR3: TGTGCCAGCAGTGAGGGGGGCGTTAGCTCTGGGGCCAACGTCCTGACTTTC. It specifies CASSEGGVSSGANVLTF.

In its sample, this clonotype was seen once. This clone may be a read error of a much larger clone one base away. The rearrangement joins TRBV29-1 to TRBJ2-5; D is uncertain. CDR1 and CDR2 (germline): SQVTM, ANQGSEA. V lost 5 bases and J 5 bases, leaving 9 bases between the germline ends. The CDR3 is 11 amino acids. The CDR3 DNA sequence: TGCAGCGTTAGGCCCCACGAGACCCAGTACTTC. It encodes CSVRPHETQYF.

Many counts were recorded for this clonotype. The chain carries TRBV30 and TRBJ1-1, with TRBD1 as a possible D gene (5 bases). The CDR3 extends over 12 amino acids. V lost 5 bases and J lost 1, with 8 bases in between. CDR1 is GTSNPN and CDR2 is SVGIG in the germline V gene (reference sequence). The DNA for the CDR3 is TGTGCCTGGGACAGAGAGAACACTGAAGCTTTCTTT. This encodes CAWDRENTEAFF.

This clonotype was seen many times. V is TRBV7-2 and J is TRBJ2-2; no clear D. The CDR3 covers 11 residues. Germline V gene data show CDR1 as SGHTA and CDR2 as FQGNSA. V was clipped by 6 bases and J by 8 bases, with 7 bases between them. The CDR3 nucleotides read TGTGCCAGCAGGCAAAGAGGGGAGCTGTTTTTT. It is translated as CASRQRGELFF.

This clonotype was counted only a few times. A much larger clone lies a single base off, so this may be a read error. The chain recombines TRBV14 with TRBJ1-1, with D hard to call. V lost 2 bases and J lost 1, with 5 bases in between. This CDR3 has 13 residues. Germline V gene lookup returns CDR1 SGHDN and CDR2 FVKESK. The CDR3 sequence is CASSQNRNTEAFF. The CDR3 nucleotides are TGTGCCAGCAGCCAAAACAGGAACACTGAAGCTTTCTTT.

About this clonotype itself: At one of its ends the junction is not consistent with the germline gene, which may arise from a read error. This chain uses TRBV7-2 with TRBJ1-3; D is unresolved. This CDR3 is 15 amino acids long. Germline loops: CDR1 SGHTA, CDR2 FQGNSA. CDR3 protein: CVSSFRTAAGNTIYF. CDR3 coding DNA: TGTGTCAGCAGCTTTCGAACAGCAGCTGGAAACACCATATATTTT. The full variable domain, in which reference TRBV7-2 and TRBJ1-3 provide the parts outside the CDR3, is GAGVSQSPSNKVTEKGKDVELRCDPISGHTALYWYRQSLGQGLEFLIYFQGNSAPDKSGLPSDRFSAERTGGSVSTLTIQRTQQEDSAVYLCVSSFRTAAGNTIYFGEGSWLTVV.

This clonotype was seen more than once but under ten times. The rearrangement uses TRBV28 and TRBJ1-3; 8 bases are shared with TRBD1. Germline V lookup: CDR1 MDHEN, CDR2 SYDVKM. The CDR3 spans 16 residues. J gave up 4 bases and V 5 bases, and 10 bases lay outside the gene matches. The CDR3 coding sequence is TGTGCCAGCAGTCCCTCCCAGGGGGCAGCAGGAAACACCATATATTTT. This translates into CASSPSQGAAGNTIYF.

This clonotype was seen at least ten times. The J gene is TRBJ1-4, the V gene TRBV15, with 7 nucleotides matching TRBD1. Germline V gene lookup returns CDR1 LNHNV and CDR2 YYDKDF (reference sequence). J was trimmed by 4 bases and V by 1 base; bases with no gene match: 9. The CDR3 is 17 amino acids. The DNA for the CDR3 is TGTGCCACCAGCAGAGCCGGGACAGTCCGGAGTAATGAAAAACTGTTTTTT. Its translation is CATSRAGTVRSNEKLFF.

The rearrangement links TRBV20-1 to TRBJ2-7; the match to TRBD1 covers 7 bases. The CDR3 spans 13 residues. Germline CDR1 is DFQATT and CDR2 is SNEGSKA (reference sequence). J was trimmed by 2 bases and V by 6 bases; bases with no gene match: 7. The chain's CDR3 is CSANDRAPYEQYF. In DNA form, the CDR3 reads TGCAGTGCCAATGACAGGGCCCCCTACGAGCAGTACTTC.

This chain joins TRBV29-1 and TRBJ2-1; D call uncertain. Germline V lookup: CDR1 SQVTM, CDR2 ANQGSEA. V was shortened by 4 bases and J by 5 bases, with 3 bases between the two germline ends. The CDR3 is 10 residues long. CDR3 amino acids: CSVGDNEQFF. The DNA of the CDR3 is TGCAGCGTTGGAGACAATGAGCAGTTCTTC.

This clonotype has at least ten counts. The rearrangement uses TRBV18 and TRBJ2-7; D call uncertain. Between the trimmed V and J ends, which lost 2 bases and 7 bases, there was a span of 15 bases. The CDR3 consists of 14 residues. CDR1 and CDR2 from the germline V gene are KGHSH and LQKENI. The CDR3: CASSPGRSGREQYF. The CDR3 bases are TGTGCCAGCTCACCAGGACGGTCCGGGCGGGAGCAGTACTTC.

This clonotype was detected ten times or more. J is TRBJ2-1 and V is TRBV5-1; the match to TRBD2 covers 9 bases. Losses at the gene ends were 3 bases for V and 6 bases for J; bases not matched to a gene: 13. CDR3 length: 17 amino acids. Germline CDR1 and CDR2: SGHRS and YFSETQ. Written as DNA, the CDR3 is TGCGCCAGCAGCTCCCGAATCGGTAGCGGGAGAGGCAATGAGCAGTTCTTC. Protein sequence: CASSSRIGSGRGNEQFF.

This clonotype appeared a few times. The CDR3 bases are TGTGCCAGCAGTTGGGACAATCTAATCGTAGCCAAAAACATTCAGTACTTC. This sequence encodes CASSWDNLIVAKNIQYF. This chain links TRBV6-2 or TRBV6-3 with TRBJ2-4; tentative D call: TRBD1 (6 bases). Trimming stripped 4 bases from V and 0 bases from J, with 16 bases between. Germline loops: CDR1 MNHEY, CDR2 SVGEGT. The CDR3 extends over 17 amino acids.

V gene TRBV19 combines with J gene TRBJ2-1; TRBD2 aligns across 10 bases. Germline lookup yields CDR1 LNHDA and CDR2 SQIVND (reference sequence). The CDR3 loop spans 15 amino acids. Losses at the gene ends were 1 base for V and 9 bases for J; bases not matched to a gene: 6. The CDR3 DNA sequence: TGTGCCAGTAGTATAGTCCCTAGCGGGAGAGGTGAGCAGTTCTTC. The encoded protein is CASSIVPSGRGEQFF.

This clonotype was counted ten times or more. The chain recombines TRBV28 with TRBJ1-1; tentatively, D is TRBD1 (5 bases). Deletions cut 4 bases from V and 5 bases from J, with 5 bases between. Germline-derived CDR1 and CDR2 are MDHEN and SYDVKM. This CDR3 contains 11 residues. CDR3 sequence (DNA): TGTGCCAGCAGTTGGACAACTGAAGCTTTCTTT. This gives the protein CASSWTTEAFF.

Turning to this clonotype: This may come from a read error, since a much larger clone is one base off. This rearrangement joins TRBV7-8 to TRBJ1-1, with D tentatively TRBD1 (5 bases). The CDR3 consists of 12 residues. The germline CDR1 and CDR2 sequences are SGHVS and FQNEAQ. CDR3 residues: CASSWGVTETFF. CDR3 DNA sequence: TGTGCCAGCAGCTGGGGGGTTACTGAAACTTTCTTT.